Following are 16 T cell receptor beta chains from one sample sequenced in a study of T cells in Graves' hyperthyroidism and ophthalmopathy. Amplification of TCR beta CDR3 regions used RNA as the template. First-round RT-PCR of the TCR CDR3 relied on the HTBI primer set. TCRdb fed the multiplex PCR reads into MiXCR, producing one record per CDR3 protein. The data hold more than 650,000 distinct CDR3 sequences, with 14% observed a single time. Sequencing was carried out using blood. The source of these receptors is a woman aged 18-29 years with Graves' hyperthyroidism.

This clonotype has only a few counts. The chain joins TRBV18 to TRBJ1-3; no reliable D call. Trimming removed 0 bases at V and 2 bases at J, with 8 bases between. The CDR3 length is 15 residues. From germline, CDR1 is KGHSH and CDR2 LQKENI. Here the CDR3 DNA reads TGTGCCAGCTCACCACCGTCTCAGGCTGGAAACACCATATATTTT. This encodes CASSPPSQAGNTIYF.

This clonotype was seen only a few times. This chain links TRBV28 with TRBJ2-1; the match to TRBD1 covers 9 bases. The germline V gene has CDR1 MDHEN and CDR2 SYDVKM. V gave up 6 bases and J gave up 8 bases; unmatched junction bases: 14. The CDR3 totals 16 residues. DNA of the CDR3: TGTGCCAGCAGAAAAACCGGGACAGGGAGGCGGTATGAGCAGTTCTTC. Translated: CASRKTGTGRRYEQFF.

CDR3 nucleotide sequence: TGTGCCTGGACCGACAGGGGGTCCGGGGAGCTGTTTTTT. It translates to CAWTDRGSGELFF. This chain joins TRBV30 and TRBJ2-2, with 9 nucleotides matching TRBD1. The V and J ends lost 4 bases and 6 bases, in that order; junction bases with no gene match: 3. CDR3 length: 13 amino acids. CDR1 and CDR2 from the germline V gene are GTSNPN and SVGIG (reference sequence).

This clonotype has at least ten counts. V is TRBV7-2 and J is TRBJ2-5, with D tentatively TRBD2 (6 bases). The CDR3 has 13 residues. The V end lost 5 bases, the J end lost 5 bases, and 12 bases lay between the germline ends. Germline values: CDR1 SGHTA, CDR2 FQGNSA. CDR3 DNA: TGTGCCAGCAGCCTCCGCCGGGGGGAGACCCAGTACTTC. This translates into CASSLRRGETQYF. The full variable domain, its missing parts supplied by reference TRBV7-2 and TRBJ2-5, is GAGVSQSPSNKVTEKGKDVELRCDPISGHTALYWYRQSLGQGLEFLIYFQGNSAPDKSGLPSDRFSAERTGGSVSTLTIQRTQQEDSAVYLCASSLRRGETQYFGPGTRLLVL.

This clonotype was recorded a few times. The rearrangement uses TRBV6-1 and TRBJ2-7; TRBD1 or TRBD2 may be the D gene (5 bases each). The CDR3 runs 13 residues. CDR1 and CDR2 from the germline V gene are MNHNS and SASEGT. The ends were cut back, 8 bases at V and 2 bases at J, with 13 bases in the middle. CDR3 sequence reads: CASCGHGTYEQYF. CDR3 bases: TGTGCCAGCTGCGGACACGGGACCTACGAGCAGTACTTC.

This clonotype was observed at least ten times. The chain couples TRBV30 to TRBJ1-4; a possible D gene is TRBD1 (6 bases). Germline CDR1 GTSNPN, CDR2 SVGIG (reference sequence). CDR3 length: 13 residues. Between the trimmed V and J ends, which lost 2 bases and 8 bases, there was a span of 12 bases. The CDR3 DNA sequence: TGTGCCTGGAGTCAGGGGTTTAGGGAAAAACTGTTTTTT. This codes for CAWSQGFREKLFF.

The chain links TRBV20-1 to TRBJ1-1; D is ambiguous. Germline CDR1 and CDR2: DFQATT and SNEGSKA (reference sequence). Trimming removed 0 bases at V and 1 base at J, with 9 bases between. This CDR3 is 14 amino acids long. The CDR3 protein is CSARDATANTEAFF. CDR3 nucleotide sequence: TGCAGTGCTAGAGACGCGACGGCGAACACTGAAGCTTTCTTT.

The CDR3 nucleotides are TGCAGTGCTAGAGATTTCCTACTAGCGGGAGATTTTAACAATGAGCAGTTCTTC. Translation gives CSARDFLLAGDFNNEQFF. The chain is built from TRBV20-1 and TRBJ2-1, with 11 bases that match TRBD2. V was pared by 0 bases and J by 5 bases, with 12 bases of the junction left unmatched. The CDR3 is 18 residues long. CDR1 is DFQATT and CDR2 is SNEGSKA in the germline V gene (reference sequence).

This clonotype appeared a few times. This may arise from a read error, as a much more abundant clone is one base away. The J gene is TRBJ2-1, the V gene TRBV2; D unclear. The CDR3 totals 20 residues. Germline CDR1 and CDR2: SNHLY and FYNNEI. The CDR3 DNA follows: TGTGCCAGCAGTGAAAACCCAAGACTCACCTTGCCCCGCTCCTACAATGAGCAGTCCTTC. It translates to CASSENPRLTLPRSYNEQSF.

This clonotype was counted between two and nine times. The CDR3 DNA reads as TGCGCCAGCAGCTGGAGAGGAGAATTCGGCACAGATACGCAGTATTTT. Amino acid sequence: CASSWRGEFGTDTQYF. The genes are TRBV5-1 and TRBJ2-3; D is unresolved. V lost 3 bases to trimming and J lost 1 base, with 15 bases between them. The germline V gene has CDR1 SGHRS and CDR2 YFSETQ. The CDR3 spans 16 residues.

The CDR3 reads CASSPSLGPYNEQFF. CDR3 nucleotide sequence: TGCGCCAGCAGCCCTTCCCTAGGCCCCTACAATGAGCAGTTCTTC. V gene TRBV5-1 combines with J gene TRBJ2-1; D not resolved. V was clipped by 4 bases and J by 2 bases, with 13 bases between them. The CDR3 length is 15 residues. Per germline, CDR1 SGHRS and CDR2 YFSETQ.

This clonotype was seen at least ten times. The CDR3 DNA follows: TGTGCCAGCAGTTCGAATCTTAACACTGAAGCTTTCTTT. It specifies CASSSNLNTEAFF. The V gene is TRBV9, the J gene TRBJ1-1, with D unclear. The CDR3 extends over 13 amino acids. The V end was cut by 5 bases, the J end by 2 bases, with 10 bases between. Germline CDR1 SGDLS, CDR2 YYNGEE.

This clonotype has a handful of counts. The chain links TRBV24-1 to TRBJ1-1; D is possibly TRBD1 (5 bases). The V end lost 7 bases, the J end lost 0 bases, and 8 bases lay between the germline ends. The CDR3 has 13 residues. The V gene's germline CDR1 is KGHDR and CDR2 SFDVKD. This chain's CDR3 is CATRGALNTEAFF. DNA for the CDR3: TGTGCCACCAGAGGGGCTTTGAACACTGAAGCTTTCTTT.

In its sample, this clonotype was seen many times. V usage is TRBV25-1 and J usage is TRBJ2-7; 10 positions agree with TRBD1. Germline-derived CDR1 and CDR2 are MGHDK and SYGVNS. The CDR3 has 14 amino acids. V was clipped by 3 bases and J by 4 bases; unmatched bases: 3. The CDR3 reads CASSDRDRGYEQYF. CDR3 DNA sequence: TGTGCCAGCAGTGATCGGGACAGGGGTTACGAGCAGTACTTC.

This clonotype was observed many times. The CDR3 spells CSARDQRGSEQFF. The CDR3 DNA follows: TGCAGTGCTAGAGATCAAAGGGGGTCGGAGCAGTTCTTC. The chain couples TRBV20-1 to TRBJ2-1; possibly TRBD1 for D (6 bases). Between the trimmed V and J ends, which lost 0 bases and 10 bases, there was a span of 13 bases. This CDR3 has 13 amino acids. Germline loops: CDR1 DFQATT, CDR2 SNEGSKA (reference sequence).

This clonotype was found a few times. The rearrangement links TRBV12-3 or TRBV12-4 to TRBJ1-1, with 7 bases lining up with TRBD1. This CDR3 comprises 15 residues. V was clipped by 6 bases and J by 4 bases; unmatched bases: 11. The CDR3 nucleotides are TGTGCCAGCAGCTGGACAGGACGCCTCGGCACTGAAGCTTTCTTT. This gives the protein CASSWTGRLGTEAFF.